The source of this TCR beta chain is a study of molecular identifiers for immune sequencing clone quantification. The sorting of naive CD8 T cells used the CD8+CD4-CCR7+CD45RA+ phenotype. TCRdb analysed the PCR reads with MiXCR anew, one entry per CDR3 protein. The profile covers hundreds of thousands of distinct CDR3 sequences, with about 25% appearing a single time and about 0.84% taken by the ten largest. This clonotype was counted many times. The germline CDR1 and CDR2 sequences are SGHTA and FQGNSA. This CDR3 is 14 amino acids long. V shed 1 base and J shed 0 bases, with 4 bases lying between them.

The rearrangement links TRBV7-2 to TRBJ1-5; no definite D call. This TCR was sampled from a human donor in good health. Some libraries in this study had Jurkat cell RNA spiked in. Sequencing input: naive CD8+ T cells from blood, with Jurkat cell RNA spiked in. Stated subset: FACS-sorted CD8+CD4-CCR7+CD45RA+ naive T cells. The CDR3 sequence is CASSLDYSNQPQHF. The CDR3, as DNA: TGTGCCAGCAGCTTAGACTATAGCAATCAGCCCCAGCATTTT. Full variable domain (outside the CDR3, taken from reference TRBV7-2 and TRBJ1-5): GAGVSQSPSNKVTEKGKDVELRCDPISGHTALYWYRQSLGQGLEFLIYFQGNSAPDKSGLPSDRFSAERTGGSVSTLTIQRTQQEDSAVYLCASSLDYSNQPQHFGDGTRLSIL.